This section outlines one T cell receptor (beta chain) sequence together with its context. The length of the CDR3 is 15 residues. CDR1 and CDR2 (germline): LNHDA, SQIVND (reference sequence). V dropped 3 bases and J dropped 4; count of bases not matched to a gene: 5. This sample was included in a study of blood T cell repertoires in COVID-19. Study information: Acute and convalescent COVID-19 specimens originated in the United States, Italy and Spain. PBMCs, B-cell-depleted T cells, or T cells were the source of the cDNA or gDNA that made up the material.

In the original workflow: Quantification of nucleated cells was approximated via reference gene primer amplification. Assay: immunoSEQ multiplex PCR; the TCRdb copy retains only in-frame clones and omits some. V, J and clone size reflect that table, while D and trimming were determined from the DNA. The table lists some 200,000 clones, around three quarters of them singletons, with less than 6% in the top ten. The TCR was taken from a woman in her 70s with acute or convalescent COVID-19. Sequencing was performed on peripheral blood. V gene TRBV19 combines with J gene TRBJ2-3, with TRBD1 identical over 9 bases. CDR3 in amino acids: CASSIRDRVADTQYF. The CDR3 region has the DNA TGTGCCAGTAGTATCCGGGACAGGGTCGCAGATACGCAGTATTTT.